These T cell receptor beta chains were read from a single sample in a study of Graves' ophthalmopathy and Graves' hyperthyroidism. TCRdb re-called the multiplex PCR reads with MiXCR, one entry per CDR3 protein. In the table there are a few hundred thousand distinct CDR3 sequences, roughly 15% of which are singletons. Material: peripheral blood. The origin of the receptors is a woman between 18 and 29 years old with stable Graves' hyperthyroidism. Both conserved end residues are part of each CDR3. Each record gives: J gene, clone size, D gene, V gene, CDR3 DNA, CDR3 protein. D genes are given only for firm matches. Only part of the rows carry a size: once, few, many, or a class if the clone is expanded.

J: TRBJ2-2
size: once
D: NA
V: TRBV12-3/TRBV12-4
DNA: TGTGCCAGCAGTTTACCGACAGGAGTGAACACCGGGGATCTGTTTTTT
CDR3: CASSLPTGVNTGDLFF

J: TRBJ2-7
size: many
D: TRBD2
V: TRBV11-2
DNA: TGTGCCAGCAGCTTAGATCTAGCGGGGAACTCGGGAGAGCAGTACTTC
CDR3: CASSLDLAGNSGEQYF

J: TRBJ1-3
size: many
D: NA
V: TRBV6-2/TRBV6-3
DNA: TGTGCCAGCAGTTATGAAGGAAGATCGTCCTACTCTGGAAACACCATATATTTT
CDR3: CASSYEGRSSYSGNTIYF

J: TRBJ1-5
size: many
D: NA
V: TRBV10-2
DNA: TGCGCCAGCAGTGAGTCGGGGACGGGACAGCCCCAGCATTTT
CDR3: CASSESGTGQPQHF

J: TRBJ1-1
size: many
D: TRBD1
V: TRBV29-1
DNA: TGCAGCGTCGGACAGGGATTGTTGACTGAAGCTTTCTTT
CDR3: CSVGQGLLTEAFF

J: TRBJ1-2
size: few
D: TRBD1
V: TRBV11-3
DNA: TGTGCCAGCAGTAGAGAGGAGGGGGCAGACTATGGCTACACCTTC
CDR3: CASSREEGADYGYTF

J: TRBJ1-2
size: many
D: TRBD1
V: TRBV6-1
DNA: TGTGCCAGCAGTGGGACAGGGGTTGGCTACACCTTC
CDR3: CASSGTGVGYTF

J: TRBJ1-1
size: many
D: TRBD1
V: TRBV2
DNA: TGTGCCAGCAGGAACAGGGGGCAGAACACTGAAGCTTTCTTT
CDR3: CASRNRGQNTEAFF

J: TRBJ1-2
size: NA
D: TRBD1
V: TRBV20-1
DNA: TGCAGTGCTAGGGGACCGACAGGGTCTGGCTACACCTTC
CDR3: CSARGPTGSGYTF

J: TRBJ1-2
size: NA
D: NA
V: TRBV6-1
DNA: TGTGCCAGCAGTGAATATAAGGACAGAAACCTCTATGGCTACACCTTC
CDR3: CASSEYKDRNLYGYTF

J: TRBJ1-5
size: many
D: NA
V: TRBV27
DNA: TGTGCCAGCAGTCCACAACTCAATCAGCCCCAGCATTTT
CDR3: CASSPQLNQPQHF

J: TRBJ1-2
size: NA
D: TRBD1
V: TRBV12-3/TRBV12-4
DNA: TGTGCCAGCAGTTCTGGGGGGACAGGCCCTTGGGGCTACACCTTC
CDR3: CASSSGGTGPWGYTF

J: TRBJ1-2
size: many
D: NA
V: TRBV12-3/TRBV12-4
DNA: TGTGCCAGCAGTCCCTCGGGGAGGGGGAGTGGCTATGGCTACACCTTC
CDR3: CASSPSGRGSGYGYTF

J: TRBJ1-1
size: many
D: NA
V: TRBV7-9
DNA: TGTGCCAGCAGCTTAGCGGAGGGGGGCGGCTCTGAAGCTTTCTTT
CDR3: CASSLAEGGGSEAFF

J: TRBJ2-7
size: many
D: NA
V: TRBV11-3
DNA: TGTGCCAGCAGCTTAGATGTGCAGGGCGGCTACGAGCAGTACTTC
CDR3: CASSLDVQGGYEQYF

J: TRBJ2-7
size: many
D: NA
V: TRBV6-1
DNA: TGTGCCAGCAGTGATCGGGCAGGCCCCTTGAGTCGCGAGCAGTACTTC
CDR3: CASSDRAGPLSREQYF

J: TRBJ1-5
size: NA
D: NA
V: TRBV19
DNA: TGTGCCAGTAGTCCCCAGGGGTATCAGCCCCAGCATTTT
CDR3: CASSPQGYQPQHF

J: TRBJ2-7
size: few
D: TRBD1
V: TRBV5-5
DNA: TGTGCCAGCAGCTTGCTGAAGGGGGCTGACGAGCAGTACTTC
CDR3: CASSLLKGADEQYF

J: TRBJ1-5
size: many
D: NA
V: TRBV6-1
DNA: TGTGCCAGCAGTGAAGTGCAGATCAATCAGCCCCAGCATTTT
CDR3: CASSEVQINQPQHF

J: TRBJ2-2
size: many
D: NA
V: TRBV11-2
DNA: TGTGCCAGCAGCTTTCTGGCGGGGCCGAACACCGGGGAGCTGTTTTTT
CDR3: CASSFLAGPNTGELFF

J: TRBJ1-1
size: NA
D: NA
V: TRBV6-5
DNA: TGTGCCAGCAGTCCCTCGGGGGCCGCTTTCTTT
CDR3: CASSPSGAAFF

J: TRBJ1-1
size: many
D: NA
V: TRBV20-1
DNA: TGCAGCTCCTGGGCGGTAAACACTGAAGCTTTCTTT
CDR3: CSSWAVNTEAFF

J: TRBJ1-2
size: few
D: NA
V: TRBV3-1
DNA: TGTGCCAGCAGCCCCAGGAGGACTGCAAACTATGGCTACACCTTC
CDR3: CASSPRRTANYGYTF

J: TRBJ2-5
size: many
D: NA
V: TRBV12-3/TRBV12-4
DNA: TGTGCCAGCAGTCCCACGACGGGGCCCCAAGAGACCCAGTACTTC
CDR3: CASSPTTGPQETQYF

J: TRBJ2-7
size: many
D: NA
V: TRBV6-2/TRBV6-3
DNA: TGTGCCAGCAGTTACTCGACGGCGGCTAACTACGAGCAGTACTTC
CDR3: CASSYSTAANYEQYF

J: TRBJ2-6
size: few
D: TRBD1
V: TRBV7-3
DNA: TGTGCCAGCAGCCTCGACAGGGGGCCTGGTGGGGCCAACGTCCTGACTTTC
CDR3: CASSLDRGPGGANVLTF

J: TRBJ1-2
size: many
D: TRBD1
V: TRBV9
DNA: TGTGCCAGCAGCGTGCAGGGGGCGAGCTATGGCTACACCTTC
CDR3: CASSVQGASYGYTF

J: TRBJ2-2
size: many
D: NA
V: TRBV29-1
DNA: TGCAGCGTTGAACAGCGAGGGACCGGGGAGCTGTTTTTT
CDR3: CSVEQRGTGELFF

J: TRBJ1-1
size: many
D: NA
V: TRBV6-1
DNA: TGTGCCAGCAGTACGCCGGGACGGAACACTGAAGCTTTCTTT
CDR3: CASSTPGRNTEAFF

J: TRBJ1-6
size: few
D: NA
V: TRBV3-1
DNA: TGTGCCAGCAGCCAAGGCCGGCCCGATGATAATTCACCCCTCCACTTT
CDR3: CASSQGRPDDNSPLHF

J: TRBJ2-7
size: NA
D: TRBD1
V: TRBV7-9
DNA: TGTGCCAGCAGCTTAGCGGCAGGGGGTCTCTACGAGCAGTACTTC
CDR3: CASSLAAGGLYEQYF

J: TRBJ1-2
size: many
D: NA
V: TRBV6-2/TRBV6-3
DNA: TGTGCCAGCGGGGGCTTTGGCTACACCTTC
CDR3: CASGGFGYTF

J: TRBJ1-5
size: many
D: TRBD1
V: TRBV24-1
DNA: TGTGCCACCAGTGATCCGGGACAGGGTAATCAGCCCCAGCATTTT
CDR3: CATSDPGQGNQPQHF

J: TRBJ1-2
size: many
D: TRBD1
V: TRBV25-1
DNA: TGTGCCAGCAGTGAGGGGACAGGGACCTATGGCTACACCTTC
CDR3: CASSEGTGTYGYTF

J: TRBJ2-2
size: few
D: NA
V: TRBV5-1
DNA: TGCGCCAGCATGATGACCGGGACACCGACCGGGGAGCTGTTTTTT
CDR3: CASMMTGTPTGELFF

J: TRBJ2-7
size: many
D: TRBD2
V: TRBV28
DNA: TGTGCCAGCAGTCCCCCCGGGGGGAGAGCCTACGAGCAGTACTTC
CDR3: CASSPPGGRAYEQYF

J: TRBJ1-2
size: NA
D: TRBD1
V: TRBV20-1
DNA: TGCAGTGCCACTTCACCAGGGACAGGGAATGGCTACACCTTC
CDR3: CSATSPGTGNGYTF

J: TRBJ1-6
size: many
D: NA
V: TRBV20-1
DNA: TGCAGTGCTAGGAGGGACCAGATCGGGGTCTATAATTCACCCCTCCACTTT
CDR3: CSARRDQIGVYNSPLHF

J: TRBJ1-1
size: many
D: NA
V: TRBV4-1
DNA: TGCGCCAGCAGCCAAGAGGGACCCCAAGGGGATATGAACACTGAAGCTTTCTTT
CDR3: CASSQEGPQGDMNTEAFF

J: TRBJ2-5
size: many
D: NA
V: TRBV25-1
DNA: TGTGCCAGCAGTGAACGAGACGCAATACCCGTCAAAGAGACCCAGTACTTC
CDR3: CASSERDAIPVKETQYF

J: TRBJ1-6
size: many
D: NA
V: TRBV12-3/TRBV12-4
DNA: TGTGCCAGCAGTCCCCGTAAGGGCTATAATTCACCCCTCCACTTT
CDR3: CASSPRKGYNSPLHF

J: TRBJ1-5
size: many
D: TRBD1
V: TRBV7-9
DNA: TGTGCCAGCAGCCATGGGGGCGACAGGGATCAGCCCCAGCATTTT
CDR3: CASSHGGDRDQPQHF

J: TRBJ2-7
size: many
D: NA
V: TRBV2
DNA: TGTGCCAGCAGTGTGCCGCCCACAGGGTTCGGTTACGAGCAGTACTTC
CDR3: CASSVPPTGFGYEQYF

J: TRBJ1-2
size: NA
D: TRBD1
V: TRBV20-1
DNA: TGCAGTGCTTCGACAGGGTATTATGGCTACACCTTC
CDR3: CSASTGYYGYTF

J: TRBJ1-1
size: many
D: NA
V: TRBV2
DNA: TGTGCCAGCAGTGATAGTGCAGGGAAGGTGGTCGAAACTGAAGCTTTCTTT
CDR3: CASSDSAGKVVETEAFF

J: TRBJ1-5
size: few
D: NA
V: TRBV19
DNA: TGTGCCAGTAAAAGGGCATGGGAGCAGCCCCAGCATTTT
CDR3: CASKRAWEQPQHF

J: TRBJ1-1
size: NA
D: TRBD1
V: TRBV5-1
DNA: TGCGCCAGCAGCTTGGACAGGGGGCCGACTGAAGCTTTCTTT
CDR3: CASSLDRGPTEAFF

J: TRBJ1-5
size: many
D: NA
V: TRBV6-2/TRBV6-3
DNA: TGTGCCAGCAGCACTCGTGAACAGAACAATCAGCCCCAGCATTTT
CDR3: CASSTREQNNQPQHF

J: TRBJ1-3
size: many
D: TRBD1
V: TRBV6-1
DNA: TGTGCCAGCAGGGGACGGGGACAGACTGGAAACACCATATATTTT
CDR3: CASRGRGQTGNTIYF

J: TRBJ2-5
size: NA
D: TRBD2
V: TRBV19
DNA: TGTGCCAGTAGTGGAGCGGGGGACCTTCAAGAGACCCAGTACTTC
CDR3: CASSGAGDLQETQYF

J: TRBJ1-1
size: many
D: TRBD1
V: TRBV27
DNA: TGTGCCAGCAGTTTCGGGGACAGGGGGCCGGGGACTGAAGCTTTCTTT
CDR3: CASSFGDRGPGTEAFF

J: TRBJ2-2
size: NA
D: TRBD1
V: TRBV11-1
DNA: TGTGCCAGCAGCTTAGAAACAGACAGGGCCACCGGGGAGCTGTTTTTT
CDR3: CASSLETDRATGELFF

J: TRBJ1-2
size: NA
D: TRBD1
V: TRBV12-5
DNA: TGTGCTAGTGGTTCCCCCGTGGCAGGGGGCTTAGGTGGCTACACCTTC
CDR3: CASGSPVAGGLGGYTF

J: TRBJ1-2
size: few
D: NA
V: TRBV6-2/TRBV6-3
DNA: TGTGCCAGCAGTTACTCCACACCCAACTATGGCTACACCTTC
CDR3: CASSYSTPNYGYTF

J: TRBJ1-5
size: many
D: TRBD1
V: TRBV27
DNA: TGTGCCAGCAACAGACAGGGGGTGGGTCAGCCCCAGCATTTT
CDR3: CASNRQGVGQPQHF